One and the same sample provided the 22 T cell receptor beta chains below, sequenced in a study of cytomegalovirus exposure and HLA in healthy donors. Amplification used 60 Vbeta primers and 13 Jbeta primers. Libraries were prepared by immunoSEQ multiplex PCR; TCRdb keeps only in-frame clonotypes and omits some of them. Of roughly 120,000 clones in the sample, around 70% were seen once. Material for sequencing was PBMCs. The receptors here all came from a middle-aged woman in good health and CMV-seropositive.

The chain combines TRBV4-2 with TRBJ2-1, with TRBD2 matching over 11 bases. Germline CDR1 reads LGHNA; CDR2 reads YNFKEQ. The CDR3 spans 16 residues. V shed 4 bases and J 3 bases; nucleotides not matched to a gene: 5. The chain's CDR3 is CASSPHGTSGYNEQFF. The CDR3 region has the DNA TGTGCCAGCAGCCCTCACGGGACTAGCGGCTACAATGAGCAGTTCTTC.

The gene calls are TRBV19 and TRBJ2-1, with TRBD2 matching over 10 bases. The CDR3 consists of 14 residues. The germline CDR1 and CDR2 sequences are LNHDA and SQIVND (reference sequence). Germline trimming cut 3 bases from V and 5 bases from J; bases unmatched to any gene: 1. CDR3 DNA sequence: TGTGCCAGTAGTATGGGGACTAGCGACAATGAGCAGTTCTTC. As protein: CASSMGTSDNEQFF.

The chain recombines TRBV6-5 with TRBJ1-1; D may be TRBD1 (5 bases). The V and J ends lost 10 bases and 3 bases respectively, with 12 bases between them. The CDR3 is made up of 12 amino acids. Germline values: CDR1 MNHEY, CDR2 SVGAGI. The CDR3 region is CATRAPDTEAFF. DNA of the CDR3: TGTGCCACCAGGGCCCCTGACACTGAAGCTTTCTTT.

This CDR3 is CASRAGVLGYGYTF. DNA of the CDR3: TGTGCCAGCCGGGCAGGGGTACTAGGCTATGGCTACACCTTC. This chain joins TRBV28 and TRBJ1-2, with D possibly being TRBD1 (6 bases). Trimming left V 8 bases short and J 4 bases short, with 17 bases between. CDR3 length: 14 residues. Germline CDR1 is MDHEN and CDR2 is SYDVKM.

CDR3 bases: TGTGCCAGTAGGCCTCCAGGGTTGGCGAACACTGAAGCTTTCTTT. This encodes CASRPPGLANTEAFF. This sequence joins TRBV19 and TRBJ1-1; D is perhaps TRBD1 (5 bases). V lost 6 bases, J lost 1 base, and 15 bases lay in between. Germline V gene data show CDR1 as LNHDA and CDR2 as SQIVND (reference sequence). This CDR3 region has 15 residues.

Here the CDR3 reads CASSRGPSRYGYTF. The CDR3 DNA reads TGTGCCAGCAGCAGGGGTCCCTCGAGGTACGGCTACACCTTC. This chain connects TRBV6-5 to TRBJ1-2; a weak D match, TRBD1 (6 bases). V lost 6 bases to trimming and J lost 8 bases, with 19 bases between them. The CDR3 is 14 amino acids. Looked up from germline, CDR1 is MNHEY and CDR2 is SVGAGI.

The chain links TRBV14 to TRBJ2-3; no clear D. Germline V gene data show CDR1 as SGHDN and CDR2 as FVKESK. The CDR3 is 13 amino acids. Trimming left V 1 base short and J 4 bases short, with 6 bases between. CDR3 in DNA: TGTGCCAGCAGCCAAGGGGCCCCAGATACGCAGTATTTT. Amino acid sequence: CASSQGAPDTQYF.

This sequence joins TRBV11-2 and TRBJ2-7; weak D call: TRBD1 (6 bases). This CDR3 contains 16 residues. Looked up from germline, CDR1 is SGHAT and CDR2 is FQNNGV. The V end was cut by 5 bases, the J end by 6 bases, with 23 bases between. In DNA form, the CDR3 reads TGTGCCAGCAGCCGACAGGAGGCGGCCGGGTATGGCGAGCAGTACTTC. Encoded protein: CASSRQEAAGYGEQYF.

This clone was seen only a few times. V is TRBV7-2 and J is TRBJ2-7, with D tentatively TRBD2 (5 bases). The germline V gene has CDR1 SGHTA and CDR2 FQGNSA. The V end lost 2 bases, the J end lost 0 bases, and 8 bases lay between the germline ends. CDR3 length: 14 residues. Here the CDR3 reads CASSLQDFSYEQYF. The CDR3 DNA reads as TGTGCCAGCAGCTTACAGGACTTCTCCTACGAGCAGTACTTC.

This rearrangement joins TRBV21-1 to TRBJ1-6. TRBV21-1 is a pseudogene segment. There are 14 residues in the CDR3. In DNA form, the CDR3 reads TGTGCCAGCAGCAACCGTAGAGGAGGATCACCCCTCCACTTT. It translates to CASSNRRGGSPLHF.

This chain uses TRBV27 with TRBJ2-2; the match to TRBD2 covers 9 bases. The CDR3 consists of 18 residues. Germline V CDR1 and CDR2: MNHEY, SMNVEV (reference sequence). J lost 0 bases, V lost 6 bases, and 11 bases had no gene match. The CDR3 DNA follows: TGTGCCAGCAGACGGGCTAGCGGGGTAACCGCGAACACCGGGGAGCTGTTTTTT. Translation: CASRRASGVTANTGELFF.

The chain is built from TRBV7-2 and TRBJ1-5; D remains unclear. CDR1 and CDR2 (germline): SGHTA, FQGNSA. This CDR3 region has 12 residues. V lost 4 bases, J lost 3 bases, and 4 bases lay in between. CDR3 nucleotide sequence: TGTGCCAGCAGCTCGTACAATCAGCCCCAGCATTTT. Its translation: CASSSYNQPQHF.

The chain joins TRBV4-3 to TRBJ1-4; perhaps TRBD1 as D (5 bases). Trimming shortened V by 0 bases and J by 0 bases, and 14 bases separated the two germline ends. The CDR3 has 18 residues. The germline CDR1 and CDR2 sequences are LGHNA and YSLEER. CDR3 nucleotides: TGCGCCAGCAGCCAAGAAAAGGGGACTGGGGCAACTAATGAAAAACTGTTTTTT. It encodes CASSQEKGTGATNEKLFF.

V usage is TRBV6-5 and J usage is TRBJ1-2; D is unresolved. V lost 7 bases, J lost 7 bases, and 16 bases lay in between. Germline-derived CDR1 and CDR2 are MNHEY and SVGAGI. The CDR3 contains 13 residues. CDR3 coding DNA: TGTGCCAGCACCAAACCCGGGAGCGGTGGCTACACCTTC. Its translation is CASTKPGSGGYTF.

This rearrangement joins TRBV5-4 to TRBJ2-2; perhaps TRBD2 as D (5 bases). This CDR3 contains 15 residues. Looked up from germline, CDR1 is SGHNT and CDR2 is YYREEE (reference sequence). Trimming pared 2 bases from V and 4 bases from J, leaving 12 bases between. The CDR3 DNA follows: TGTGCCAGCAGCTTAGGGCCTAGCATCACCGGGGAGCTGTTTTTT. Translation: CASSLGPSITGELFF.

This clone was detected a few times. The rearrangement uses TRBV18 and TRBJ2-5; weak D call: TRBD1 (6 bases). The CDR3 extends over 15 amino acids. Trimming cost V 3 bases and J 5 bases, with 16 bases left between them. The V gene's germline CDR1 is KGHSH and CDR2 LQKENI. The CDR3 DNA is TGTGCCAGCTCACCTGCCTCCAGGGGTGGGGAGACCCAGTACTTC. Its translation is CASSPASRGGETQYF.

This sequence joins TRBV19 and TRBJ2-2; D perhaps matches TRBD1 (7 bases). CDR3 length: 13 amino acids. Per germline, CDR1 LNHDA and CDR2 SQIVND (reference sequence). Deletions cut 8 bases from V and 7 bases from J, with 14 bases between. The CDR3 sequence is CASSRGASGELFF. The CDR3 nucleotides read TGTGCCAGTTCCAGGGGGGCGAGCGGGGAGCTGTTTTTT.

The chain employs TRBV19 and TRBJ2-5, with a possible D match to TRBD2 (6 bases). V was shortened by 7 bases and J by 4 bases, with 13 bases between the two germline ends. The CDR3 covers 13 residues. CDR1 is LNHDA, CDR2 SQIVND, per germline (reference sequence). The CDR3 DNA follows: TGTGCCAGTAAAACTAGCCCCGGAGAGACCCAGTACTTC. Protein sequence: CASKTSPGETQYF. The full variable domain, in which reference TRBV19 and TRBJ2-5 provide the parts outside the CDR3, is DGGITQSPKYLFRKEGQNVTLSCEQNLNHDAMYWYRQDPGQGLRLIYYSQIVNDFQKGDIAEGYSVSREKKESFPLTVTSAQKNPTAFYLCASKTSPGETQYFGPGTRLLVL.

The chain has TRBV11-2 and TRBJ1-6; D is possibly TRBD1 (5 bases). V lost 5 bases and J lost 6, with 14 bases in between. Germline loops: CDR1 SGHAT, CDR2 FQNNGV. The CDR3 length is 15 residues. In nucleotides, the CDR3 is TGTGCCAGCAGCGGGTTAAGGGGCGGTAATTCACCCCTCCACTTT. Translation: CASSGLRGGNSPLHF.

The V call is TRBV9, the J call TRBJ1-1; 7 bases are a match to TRBD1. The CDR3 is 15 residues long. Germline lookup yields CDR1 SGDLS and CDR2 YYNGEE. Trimming cost V 3 bases and J 1 base; bases outside gene matches: 6. Here the CDR3 reads CASSGSTGKNTEAFF. CDR3 DNA sequence: TGTGCCAGCAGCGGGTCGACAGGGAAGAACACTGAAGCTTTCTTT.

V and J are TRBV5-5 and TRBJ2-7; the D is unclear. Germline-derived CDR1 and CDR2 are SGHKS and YYEKEE (reference sequence). CDR3 length: 14 amino acids. V lost 1 base and J 0 bases, leaving 8 bases between the germline ends. This chain's CDR3 is CASSLSLRSYEQYF. CDR3 nucleotides: TGTGCCAGCAGCTTGAGCCTTCGCTCCTACGAGCAGTACTTC.

This clone showed up just once. The J gene is TRBJ2-5, the V gene TRBV4-2, with D perhaps TRBD2 (6 bases). V was pared by 0 bases and J by 1 base, with 9 bases between. The CDR3 length is 15 residues. From germline, CDR1 is LGHNA and CDR2 YNFKEQ. The CDR3 DNA is TGTGCCAGCAGCCAAGATCGGGGGACCCAAGAGACCCAGTACTTC. Encoded protein: CASSQDRGTQETQYF.